A single sample is the source of the 5 T cell receptor beta chains below, sequenced in a study of T cells in Graves' hyperthyroidism and ophthalmopathy. The CDR3 regions of TCR beta were amplified from RNA transcripts. The primer set for the first-round RT-PCR of the TCR CDR3 was HTBI. TCRdb re-derived calls from the multiplex PCR reads in MiXCR, one entry per CDR3 protein. The data show about 580,000 distinct CDR3 sequences, 14% seen once. The sample comprised blood. These receptors were obtained from a woman in her 30s with Graves' hyperthyroidism that later progressed to Graves' ophthalmopathy.

This clonotype was observed at least ten times. The rearrangement uses TRBV6-2 or TRBV6-3 and TRBJ2-1, with TRBD1 matching over 12 bases. Trimming at V came to 6 bases and at J to 10 bases, leaving 7 bases not matched to a gene. Germline V gene data show CDR1 as MNHEY and CDR2 as SVGEGT. The CDR3 is made up of 14 amino acids. CDR3 region: CASRPGTGGNEQFF. CDR3 nucleotides: TGTGCCAGCAGACCCGGGACAGGGGGCAACGAGCAGTTCTTC.

This clonotype has only a few counts. The chain carries TRBV20-1 and TRBJ2-7, with a possible D match to TRBD1 (5 bases). Deletions cut 3 bases from V and 2 bases from J, with 14 bases between. Germline CDR1 and CDR2: DFQATT and SNEGSKA (reference sequence). The CDR3 is 14 residues long. The DNA of the CDR3 is TGCAGTGCTAGCACGACGGACATTACCTACGAGCAGTACTTC. Translation gives CSASTTDITYEQYF.

The CDR3 DNA follows: TGTGCCAGCAGTTTAGGGGTTTGGGAGCAGTACTTC. As protein: CASSLGVWEQYF. The V and J genes are TRBV12-3 or TRBV12-4 and TRBJ2-7, with D unresolved. This CDR3 has 12 amino acids. The V and J ends lost 1 base and 7 bases respectively, with 8 bases between them.

In its sample, this clonotype was seen a few times. CDR3 loop: CATSRVEFF. For the CDR3, the DNA is TGTGCCACCAGCAGAGTGGAGTTCTTC. The chain employs TRBV15 and TRBJ2-1; D is uncertain. The CDR3 is 9 residues long. The germline V and J ends were trimmed by 1 base and 14 bases, with 3 bases remaining between them. The germline gives CDR1 LNHNV, CDR2 YYDKDF (reference sequence).

This clonotype has just a few counts. CDR3 region: CASSRYSGGAEAPDTQYF. The DNA of the CDR3 is TGCGCCAGCAGCCGCTATTCGGGTGGAGCGGAAGCTCCAGATACGCAGTATTTT. The chain employs TRBV4-1 and TRBJ2-3; D perhaps matches TRBD2 (5 bases). Trimming removed 4 bases from V and 4 bases from J, with 24 bases in between. CDR3 length: 18 residues. Germline lookup yields CDR1 MGHRA and CDR2 YSYEKL.